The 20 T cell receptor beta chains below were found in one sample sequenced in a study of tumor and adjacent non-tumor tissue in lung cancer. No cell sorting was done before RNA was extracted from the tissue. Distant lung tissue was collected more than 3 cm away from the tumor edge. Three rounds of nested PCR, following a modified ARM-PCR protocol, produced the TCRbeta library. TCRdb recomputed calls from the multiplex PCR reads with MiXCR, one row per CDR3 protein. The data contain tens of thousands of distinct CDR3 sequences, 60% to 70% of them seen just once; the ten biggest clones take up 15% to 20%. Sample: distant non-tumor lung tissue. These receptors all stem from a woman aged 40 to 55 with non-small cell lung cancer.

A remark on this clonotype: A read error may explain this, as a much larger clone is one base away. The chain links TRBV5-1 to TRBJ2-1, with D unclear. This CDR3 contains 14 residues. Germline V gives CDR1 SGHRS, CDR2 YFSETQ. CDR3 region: CARSLATEYNEQFF. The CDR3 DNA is TGCGCCCGCAGCTTGGCGACGGAATACAATGAGCAGTTCTTC.

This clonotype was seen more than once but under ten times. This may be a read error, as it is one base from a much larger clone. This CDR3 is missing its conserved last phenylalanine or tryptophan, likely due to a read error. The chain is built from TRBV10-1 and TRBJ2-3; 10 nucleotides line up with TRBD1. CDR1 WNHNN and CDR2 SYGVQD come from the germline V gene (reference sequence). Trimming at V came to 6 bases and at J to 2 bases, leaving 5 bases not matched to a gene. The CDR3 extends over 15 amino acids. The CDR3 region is CASSAGTGDTDTQYS. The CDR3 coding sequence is TGCGCCAGCAGCGCCGGGACAGGGGACACAGATACGCAGTATTCT.

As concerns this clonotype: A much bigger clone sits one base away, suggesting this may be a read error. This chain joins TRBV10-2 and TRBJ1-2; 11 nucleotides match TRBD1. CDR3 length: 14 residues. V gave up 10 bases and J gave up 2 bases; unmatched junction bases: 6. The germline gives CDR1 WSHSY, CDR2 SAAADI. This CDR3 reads CAITGQGANYGYTF. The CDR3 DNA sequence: TGCGCCATCACCGGACAGGGGGCGAACTATGGCTACACCTTC.

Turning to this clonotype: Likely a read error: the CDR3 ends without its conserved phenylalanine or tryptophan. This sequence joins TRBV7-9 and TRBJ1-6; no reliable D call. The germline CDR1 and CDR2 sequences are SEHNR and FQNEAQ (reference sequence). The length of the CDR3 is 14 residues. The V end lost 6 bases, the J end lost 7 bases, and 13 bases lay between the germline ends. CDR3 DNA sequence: TGTGCCAGCAGGTCAGACGGCAGAAATTCACCCCTCCACCTT. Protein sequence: CASRSDGRNSPLHL.

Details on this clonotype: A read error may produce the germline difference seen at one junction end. CDR3 in amino acids: CASGGQRVWTF. Here the CDR3 DNA reads TGTGCCAGTGGTGGACAGAGGGTATGGACTTTC. The chain recombines TRBV7-9 with TRBJ1-2; possibly TRBD1 for D (6 bases). CDR3 size: 11 residues. The germline V gene has CDR1 SEHNR and CDR2 FQNEAQ (reference sequence). Drawing the rest from reference TRBV7-9 and TRBJ1-2, the complete variable domain is DTGVSQNPRHKITKRGQNVTFRCDPISEHNRLYWYRQTLGQGPEFLTYFQNEAQLEKSRLLSDRFSAERPKGSFSTLEIQRTEQGDSAMYLCASGGQRVWTFGSGTRLTVV.

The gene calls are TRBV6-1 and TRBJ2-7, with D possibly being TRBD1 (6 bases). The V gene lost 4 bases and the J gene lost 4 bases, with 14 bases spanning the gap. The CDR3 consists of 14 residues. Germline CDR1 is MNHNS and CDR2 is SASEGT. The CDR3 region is CASSARTDIYEQYF. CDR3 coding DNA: TGTGCCAGCAGTGCCCGGACAGACATATACGAGCAGTACTTC.

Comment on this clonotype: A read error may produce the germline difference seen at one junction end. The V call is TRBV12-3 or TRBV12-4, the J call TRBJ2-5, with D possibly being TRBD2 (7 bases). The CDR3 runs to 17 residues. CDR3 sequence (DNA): TGTGCGAGCAATTCAAGCAGGTTGGGGGGGCGCGTGGAGACCCAGTACTTC. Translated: CASNSSRLGGRVETQYF.

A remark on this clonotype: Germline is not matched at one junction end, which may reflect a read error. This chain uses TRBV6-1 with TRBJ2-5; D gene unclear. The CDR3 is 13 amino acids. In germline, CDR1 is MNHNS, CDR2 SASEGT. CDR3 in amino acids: CASISPNQETQYF. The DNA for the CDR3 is TGTGCCAGCATCAGCCCCAATCAAGAGACCCAGTACTTT.

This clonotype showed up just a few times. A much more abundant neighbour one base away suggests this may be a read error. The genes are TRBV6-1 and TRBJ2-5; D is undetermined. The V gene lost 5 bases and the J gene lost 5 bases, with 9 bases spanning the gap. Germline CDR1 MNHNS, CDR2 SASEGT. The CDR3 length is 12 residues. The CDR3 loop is CASSFGRETQYF. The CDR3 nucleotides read TGTGCCAGCAGTTTCGGACGGGAGACCCAGTACTTC.

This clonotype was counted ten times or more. CDR3 DNA: TGCAGCGTAGGACAGGGGGTTGGTTCACCCCTCCACTTT. Translating gives CSVGQGVGSPLHF. The chain joins TRBV29-1 to TRBJ1-6; TRBD1 agrees at 10 bases. CDR3 length: 13 amino acids. Germline CDR1 SQVTM, CDR2 ANQGSEA. V trimming: 6 bases; J trimming: 9 bases; junction bases outside the gene matches: 5.

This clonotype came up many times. CDR3 amino acids: CASSRGQVGGYTF. The DNA of the CDR3 is TGTGCCAGCAGCAGGGGACAGGTCGGTGGCTACACCTTC. The chain employs TRBV5-6 and TRBJ1-2; 8 bases align to TRBD1. This CDR3 spans 13 amino acids. The V and J ends lost 4 bases and 7 bases, in that order; junction bases with no gene match: 6. Germline V CDR1 and CDR2: SGHDT, YYEEEE.

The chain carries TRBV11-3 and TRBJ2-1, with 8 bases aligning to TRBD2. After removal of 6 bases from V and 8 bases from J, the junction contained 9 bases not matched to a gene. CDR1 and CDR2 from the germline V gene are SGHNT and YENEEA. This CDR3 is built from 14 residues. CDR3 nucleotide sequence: TGTGCCAGCAGTCCCGGACGGGGGGGCTATGAGCAGTTCTTC. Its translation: CASSPGRGGYEQFF.

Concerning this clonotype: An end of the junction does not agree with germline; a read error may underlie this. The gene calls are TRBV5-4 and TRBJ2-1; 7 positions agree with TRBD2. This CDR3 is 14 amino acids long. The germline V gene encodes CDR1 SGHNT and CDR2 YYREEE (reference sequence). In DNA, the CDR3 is TGTGGCAGCAGCTTTTGGCGGGGGTACAATGAGCAGTTCTTC. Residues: CGSSFWRGYNEQFF. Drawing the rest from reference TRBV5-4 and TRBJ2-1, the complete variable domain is ETGVTQSPTHLIKTRGQQVTLRCSSQSGHNTVSWYQQALGQGPQFIFQYYREEENGRGNFPPRFSGLQFPNYSSELNVNALELDDSALYLCGSSFWRGYNEQFFGPGTRLTVL.

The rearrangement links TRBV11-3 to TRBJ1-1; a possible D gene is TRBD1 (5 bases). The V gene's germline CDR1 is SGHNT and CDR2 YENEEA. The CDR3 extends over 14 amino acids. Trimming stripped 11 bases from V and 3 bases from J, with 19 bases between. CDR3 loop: CAYSLHRGDTEAFF. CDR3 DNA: TGTGCCTACAGCTTACACAGAGGGGACACTGAAGCTTTCTTT.

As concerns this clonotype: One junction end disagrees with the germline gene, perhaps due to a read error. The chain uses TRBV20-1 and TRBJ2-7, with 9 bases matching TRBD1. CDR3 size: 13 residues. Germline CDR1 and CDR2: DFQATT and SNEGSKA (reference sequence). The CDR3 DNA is TGCAGTGCTCACGGGACAGGGACCTACGAGCACTACTTC. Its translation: CSAHGTGTYEHYF.

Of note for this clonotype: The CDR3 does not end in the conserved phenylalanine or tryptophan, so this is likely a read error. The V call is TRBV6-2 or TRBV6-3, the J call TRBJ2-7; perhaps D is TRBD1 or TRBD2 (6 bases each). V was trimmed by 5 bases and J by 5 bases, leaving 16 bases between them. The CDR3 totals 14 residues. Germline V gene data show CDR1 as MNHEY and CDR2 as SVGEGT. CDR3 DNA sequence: TGTGCCAGCAGTCGGGGGACATGGGGCCACGAGCAGTACCTC. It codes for CASSRGTWGHEQYL.

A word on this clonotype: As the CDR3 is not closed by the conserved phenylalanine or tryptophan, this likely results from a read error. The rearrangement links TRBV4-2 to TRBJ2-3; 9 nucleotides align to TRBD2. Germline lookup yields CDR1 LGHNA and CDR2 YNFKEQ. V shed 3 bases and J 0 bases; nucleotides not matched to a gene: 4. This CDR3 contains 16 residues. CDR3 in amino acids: CASSHRSGGSTDTQYL. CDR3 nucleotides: TGTGCCAGCAGCCACCGTAGCGGGGGTAGCACAGATACGCAGTATTTA.

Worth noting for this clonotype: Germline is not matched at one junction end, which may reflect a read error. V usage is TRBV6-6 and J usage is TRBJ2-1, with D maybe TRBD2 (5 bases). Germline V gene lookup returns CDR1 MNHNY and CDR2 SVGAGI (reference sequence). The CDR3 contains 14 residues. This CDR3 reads CASSYLRAQYERFF. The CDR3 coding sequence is TGTGCCAGCAGTTACCTGCGGGCTCAATATGAGCGGTTCTTC.

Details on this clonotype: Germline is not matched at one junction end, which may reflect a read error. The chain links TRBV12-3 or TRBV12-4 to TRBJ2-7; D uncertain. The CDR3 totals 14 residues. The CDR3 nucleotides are TGTGCCAGCCGCCTTGGGGTAGGTCCCTACGAGCAATACTTC. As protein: CASRLGVGPYEQYF.

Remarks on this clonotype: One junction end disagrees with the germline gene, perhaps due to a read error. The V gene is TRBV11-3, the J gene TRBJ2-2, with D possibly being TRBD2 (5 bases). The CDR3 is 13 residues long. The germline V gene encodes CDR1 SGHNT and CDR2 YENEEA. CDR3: CARSPGEVGELFF. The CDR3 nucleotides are TGTGCCAGGAGCCCCGGCGAGGTCGGGGAGCTGTTTTTC.